This T cell receptor beta chain originates from a study of Graves' ophthalmopathy and Graves' hyperthyroidism. Study outcomes and limitations: It was with 70.59% sensitivity and roughly 75% specificity that the model predicted ophthalmopathy progression.

A remark on this clonotype: Antigen specificity is unknown.

CDR1 is DFQATT, CDR2 SNEGSKA, per germline (reference sequence). V was pared by 4 bases and J by 3 bases, with 31 bases between. CDR3 length: 19 amino acids. Transcripts of RNA were the source for amplifying TCR beta CDR3 regions. The first-round RT-PCR employed HTBI primers together with the Qiagen OneStep RT-PCR kit. A multiplex PCR was then performed as the second round. Each CDR3 protein is one row after TCRdb ran MiXCR on the multiplex PCR reads. Among some 750,000 distinct CDR3 sequences, approximately 40% were seen once, and the ten largest hold approximately 46%. Ophthalmopathy was moderately-to-severely active, CAS at least 3, NOSPECS at least 4, lasting under 3 months.

The chain uses TRBV20-1 and TRBJ2-7; possibly TRBD2 for D (9 bases). The specimen sequenced was peripheral blood. The sequence was collected from an adult man with Graves' ophthalmopathy. CDR3 in amino acids: CSATEVAGGGGTSLYEQYF. The CDR3 nucleotides are TGCAGTGCTACCGAGGTGGCAGGGGGCGGTGGGACTAGCCTCTACGAGCAGTACTTC.